The clone carrying this T cell receptor (beta chain) was seen more than once but under ten times. Its antigen is undetermined. V lost 0 bases and J lost 4, with 7 bases in between. This CDR3 region has 13 residues. Germline V gene lookup returns CDR1 SQVTM and CDR2 ANQGSEA. This sample is part of a study of CD8+ T cells in alopecia areata. Study-wide results and limits: It was lesional scalp, especially alopecia totalis/universalis, that showed higher clonality than normal scalp. Resident alphabeta T-cell populations of normal skin are likewise subject to sequencing in scalp samples. TCRs were shared less clearly across patients than in mice, possibly for HLA-related reasons.

TCR sequencing used cDNA made by reverse transcription of extracted RNA. The method was immunoSEQ multiplex PCR; TCRdb's version includes in-frame clones alone and lacks a portion of them. The data contain 120,000 or so clones, about 46% of them seen just once; the ten biggest clones take up about 10%. PBMCs provided sorted CD4+ and CD8+ T cells. Sequencing used NKG2D-low CD8+ T cells sorted from blood. The receptor comes from a human donor with alopecia areata. The rearrangement joins TRBV29-1 to TRBJ1-5; no clear D. CDR3 nucleotides: TGCAGCGTTGAAGATGACCCGAATCAGCCCCAGCATTTT. Translated, it gives CSVEDDPNQPQHF.